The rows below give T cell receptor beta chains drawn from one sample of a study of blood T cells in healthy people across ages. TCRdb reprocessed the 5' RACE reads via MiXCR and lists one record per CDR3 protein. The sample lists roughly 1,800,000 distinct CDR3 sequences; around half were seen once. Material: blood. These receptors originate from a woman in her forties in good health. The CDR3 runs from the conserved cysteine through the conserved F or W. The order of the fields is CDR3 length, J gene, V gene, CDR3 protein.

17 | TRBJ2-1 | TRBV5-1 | CASSLDPSGGLYNEQFF
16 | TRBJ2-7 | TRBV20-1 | CSASGGSRGPVYEQYF
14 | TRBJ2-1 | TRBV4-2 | CASSQVGRGAPWFF
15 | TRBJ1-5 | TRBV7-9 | CASSLGGASNQPQHF
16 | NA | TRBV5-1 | CASSSGLAGLGNIQYF
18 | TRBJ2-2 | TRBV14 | CASSRRLAGLTFTGELFF
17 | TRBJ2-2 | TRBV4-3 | CASSQNLGGPNTGELFF
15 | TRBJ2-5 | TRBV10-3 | CAISDRGLGQETQYF
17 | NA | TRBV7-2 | CASSPDLAGGLLSEQYF
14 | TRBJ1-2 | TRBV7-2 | CASRTGATNYGYTF
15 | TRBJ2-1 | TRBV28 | CASSPWGSGGNEQFF
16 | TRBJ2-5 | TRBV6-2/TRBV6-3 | CASSYNPGGYQETQYF
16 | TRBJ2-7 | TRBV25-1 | CASSEGHGQRAYEQYF
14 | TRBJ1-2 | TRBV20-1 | CSGGRQLTNYGYTF
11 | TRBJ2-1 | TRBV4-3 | CASSQHNEQFF
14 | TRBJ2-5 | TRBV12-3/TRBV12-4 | CASSLKRIEGTQYF
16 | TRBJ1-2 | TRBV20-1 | CSARDLGIGTPGGYTF
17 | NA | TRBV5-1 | CASSLMGSQSSYNEQYF
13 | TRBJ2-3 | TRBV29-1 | CSVIAGGGDTQYF
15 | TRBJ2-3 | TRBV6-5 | CASSYSRGGEDTQYF
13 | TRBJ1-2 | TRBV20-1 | CSAPRQGIYGYTF
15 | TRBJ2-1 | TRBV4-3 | CASSRVAGGGNEQFF
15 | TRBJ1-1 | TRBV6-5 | CASRGLSLLNTEAFF
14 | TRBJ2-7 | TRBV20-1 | CSARARTSVYEQYF
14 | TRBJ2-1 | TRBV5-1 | CASSSQRGNNEQFF
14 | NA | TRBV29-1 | CSVERGGPFYEQYF
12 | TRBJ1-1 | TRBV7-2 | CASSYGYTEAFF
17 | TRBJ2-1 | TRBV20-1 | CSAPGGGQGFNQNEQFF
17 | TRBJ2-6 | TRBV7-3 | CTSSSYGDSSGANVLTF
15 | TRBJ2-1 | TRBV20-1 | CSATNKQYSVHEQFF
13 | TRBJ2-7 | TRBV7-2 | CASSLVETDEQYF
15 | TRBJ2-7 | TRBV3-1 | CASSPRGPQTYEQYF
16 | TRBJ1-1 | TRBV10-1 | CASSEQGAPVDTEAFF
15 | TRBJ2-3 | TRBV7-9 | CASDRSGGHTDTQYF
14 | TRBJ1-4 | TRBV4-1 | CASSLTGNNEKLFF
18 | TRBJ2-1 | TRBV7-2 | CASSSPISGGASYNEQFF
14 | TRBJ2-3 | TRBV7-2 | CASQGQGLADTQYF
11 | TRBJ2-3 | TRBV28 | CASIHLATQYF
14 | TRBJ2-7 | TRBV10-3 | CAISGTSGRYEQYF
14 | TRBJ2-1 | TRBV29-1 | CSLLAGETYNEQFF
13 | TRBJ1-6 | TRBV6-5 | CACRPGYNSPLHF
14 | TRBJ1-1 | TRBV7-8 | CASSLRGQGIEAFF
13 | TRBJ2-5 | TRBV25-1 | CASRDRDIETQYF
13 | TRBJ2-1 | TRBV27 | CASSPRTSHEQFF